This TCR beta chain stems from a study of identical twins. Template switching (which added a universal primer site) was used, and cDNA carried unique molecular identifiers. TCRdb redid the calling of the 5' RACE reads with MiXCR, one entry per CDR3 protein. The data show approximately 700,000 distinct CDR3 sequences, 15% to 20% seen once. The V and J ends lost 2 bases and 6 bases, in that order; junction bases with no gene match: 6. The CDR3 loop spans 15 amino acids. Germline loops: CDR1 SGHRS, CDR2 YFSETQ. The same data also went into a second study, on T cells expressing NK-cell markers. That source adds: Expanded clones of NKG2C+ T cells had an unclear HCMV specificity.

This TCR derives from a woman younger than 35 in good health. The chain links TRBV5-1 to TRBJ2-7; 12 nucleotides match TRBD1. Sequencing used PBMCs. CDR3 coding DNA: TGCGCCAGCAGCTTACCGGGACAGGGGGCTCTCGAGCAGTACTTC. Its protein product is CASSLPGQGALEQYF.